This section outlines one T cell receptor (beta chain) sequence together with its context. Its target is unknown. PCR involved 60 Vbeta and 13 Jbeta primers. Profiling relied on immunoSEQ multiplex PCR, and the TCRdb table lists in-frame clones only, not all of them. This sample has approximately 130,000 clones, with 75% found just once. The data derive from a study of cytomegalovirus exposure and HLA in healthy donors. Study-level points and caveats: Per published reports, the classifier diagnosed cytomegalovirus status with high specificity and sensitivity. In vitro, a few CMV-associated chains proved specific for CMV antigens.

Germline V gene data show CDR1 as MNHEY and CDR2 as SVGAGI. This CDR3 has 12 amino acids. Germline trimming cut 6 bases from V and 9 bases from J; bases unmatched to any gene: 6. The genes are TRBV6-5 and TRBJ2-7; 9 bases match TRBD1. The TCR sequence derives from a woman in her 40s in good health and CMV-seropositive. The specimen was PBMCs. Here the CDR3 reads CASSQGQGGQYF. In nucleotides, the CDR3 is TGTGCCAGCAGCCAGGGACAGGGAGGGCAGTACTTC.